Here is one T cell receptor (beta chain) with its context. The germline V and J ends were trimmed by 5 bases and 13 bases, with 15 bases remaining between them. The CDR3 totals 13 residues. The data were taken from a study of blood T cell repertoires in COVID-19. Study details: Acute and convalescent COVID-19 samples came from the United States, Italy and Spain. From T cells, B-cell-depleted T cells, or PBMCs came the material, which was cDNA or gDNA.

Under the authors' procedure: Amplification with reference gene primers provided the estimates of nucleated cell counts. Libraries were prepared by immunoSEQ multiplex PCR; TCRdb keeps only in-frame clonotypes and omits some of them. D and trimming were read from the DNA, whereas the V and J calls and clone size are those reported in that table. The sample comprises under 250,000 clones, 85% of which are singletons, and more than 6% rests with the top ten. The receptor comes from a woman aged 60 to 75 with active or convalescent COVID-19. The chain has TRBV12-3 or TRBV12-4 and TRBJ1-6, with D possibly TRBD1 on 6 matching bases. Sequenced material: peripheral blood. The CDR3 bases are TGTGCCAGCAGTAGGACAGAAGTATCGCCCCTCCACTTT. Amino acid sequence: CASSRTEVSPLHF.